The next 15 T cell receptor beta chains were all read from a single sample in a study of beta chain features in type 1 diabetes (dated by TCRdb to the late 2010s). What the work shows at the level of the full study, not this receptor alone: In all four CD4+ subsets, TCRB CDR3 length was moderately but significantly shorter in type 1 diabetes patients.

The library was generated by the immunoSEQ multiplex PCR assay. The High Capacity cDNA Reverse Transcription Kit was used to reverse transcribe all of the isolated RNA, meaning that expressed TCRB transcripts were what got sequenced. Imported from immuneACCESS, the table was reduced by TCRdb to in-frame sequences with V and J called. These copies leave out some clones; in studies compared against another copy, an unresolved V gene accounts for under half, and the cause of the remainder is not known. For this sample there are fewer than 200,000 clones; 10% to 13% appear just once. The ten largest make up approximately 0.5% of the sample. These receptors are not linked to any known antigen. The source material was central memory CD4+ T cells from blood. These receptor sequences come from a man aged 25 to 40 with type 1 diabetes.

This rearrangement joins TRBV5-1 to TRBJ1-4, with 8 bases identical to TRBD1. V lost 4 bases to trimming and J lost 5 bases; unmatched junction nucleotides: 4. CDR1 and CDR2 from the germline V gene are SGHRS and YFSETQ. This CDR3 contains 14 residues. For the CDR3, the DNA is TGCGCCAGCAGCACGGGGACAGGCAATGAAAAACTGTTTTTT. Translating gives CASSTGTGNEKLFF.

The CDR3 DNA follows: TGTGCCAGCAGACCCGAACCGCGGGACACTGAAGCTTTCTTT. Translated: CASRPEPRDTEAFF. This chain connects TRBV6-5 to TRBJ1-1; D is ambiguous. This CDR3 is 14 amino acids long. Per the germline V gene, CDR1 is MNHEY and CDR2 is SVGAGI. The V and J ends lost 6 bases and 3 bases respectively, with 14 bases between them.

The V call is TRBV7-2, the J call TRBJ2-7; 9 positions match TRBD2. The CDR3 loop spans 16 amino acids. The V gene's germline CDR1 is SGHTA and CDR2 FQGNSA. J gave up 5 bases and V 5 bases, and 13 bases lay outside the gene matches. CDR3: CASSPHSSGVANEQYF. The CDR3 DNA reads as TGTGCCAGCAGCCCGCACTCTAGCGGGGTGGCGAACGAGCAGTACTTC.

The chain is built from TRBV28 and TRBJ2-3; D remains ambiguous. V was clipped by 7 bases and J by 0 bases, with 11 bases between them. From germline, CDR1 is MDHEN and CDR2 SYDVKM. The CDR3 totals 14 residues. The CDR3 sequence: CASTSQISTDTQYF. Here the CDR3 DNA reads TGTGCCAGCACCTCTCAGATTAGCACAGATACGCAGTATTTT. Variable domain in full (rest from reference TRBV28 and TRBJ2-3): DVKVTQSSRYLVKRTGEKVFLECVQDMDHENMFWYRQDPGLGLRLIYFSYDVKMKEKGDIPEGYSVSREKKERFSLILESASTNQTSMYLCASTSQISTDTQYFGPGTRLTVL.

This clone has a handful of counts. V and J are TRBV5-4 and TRBJ2-1; 10 bases align to TRBD2. J gave up 1 base and V 3 bases, and 1 base lay outside the gene matches. The CDR3 is 15 residues long. Germline V gene lookup returns CDR1 SGHNT and CDR2 YYREEE (reference sequence). As DNA, the CDR3 is TGTGCCAGCAGCTATAGCGGGGGGTCCTACAATGAGCAGTTCTTC. It yields the protein CASSYSGGSYNEQFF.

Many counts were recorded for this clone. The V call is TRBV14, the J call TRBJ2-7; D perhaps matches TRBD1 (6 bases). V dropped 4 bases and J dropped 9 bases, with 16 bases sitting between them. This CDR3 contains 13 residues. Germline lookup yields CDR1 SGHDN and CDR2 FVKESK. The CDR3 bases are TGTGCCAGCAGCCGACAGGAGATAGGAGCGCAGTACTTC. Encoded protein: CASSRQEIGAQYF.

In its sample, this clone was seen a few times. Within the sample, other DNA sequences also encode this same CDR3. V gene TRBV5-1 combines with J gene TRBJ2-1, with 8 bases matching TRBD2. The CDR3 is 14 residues long. Trimming cost V 2 bases and J 7 bases; bases outside gene matches: 5. Germline CDR1 reads SGHRS; CDR2 reads YFSETQ. The CDR3: CASSLGLAGNEQFF. The CDR3, as DNA: TGCGCCAGCAGCTTAGGACTAGCAGGGAATGAGCAGTTCTTC.

The chain combines TRBV7-8 with TRBJ2-7; D remains unclear. This CDR3 has 15 amino acids. Germline V gives CDR1 SGHVS, CDR2 FQNEAQ. With 1 base removed from V and 2 bases from J, the gap between germline ends came to 12 bases. This CDR3 reads CASSLDADPTYEQYF. Written as DNA, the CDR3 is TGTGCCAGCAGCTTAGATGCGGATCCGACCTACGAGCAGTACTTC.

This clone has just a few counts. The V call is TRBV7-9, the J call TRBJ2-7; 7 nucleotides align to TRBD2. This CDR3 spans 14 amino acids. The junction had 8 bases not matched to a gene; V was cut back by 1 base and J by 8 bases. CDR1 SEHNR and CDR2 FQNEAQ come from the germline V gene (reference sequence). In DNA, the CDR3 is TGTGCCAGCAGCTTAGGAGGGCGGGAGAGTAAGCAGTACTTC. Protein product: CASSLGGRESKQYF.

V and J are TRBV28 and TRBJ2-5; the D gene is possibly TRBD2 (6 bases). The CDR3 covers 16 residues. Germline V lookup: CDR1 MDHEN, CDR2 SYDVKM. V lost 6 bases, J lost 4 bases, and 21 bases lay in between. In DNA form, the CDR3 reads TGTGCCAGCAGCGATAACCGTCGCGGGGCGGGAGAGACCCAGTACTTC. Protein sequence: CASSDNRRGAGETQYF.

The V and J genes are TRBV2 and TRBJ2-1; D call uncertain. The CDR3 extends over 14 amino acids. Deletions cut 6 bases from V and 0 bases from J, with 9 bases between. The germline CDR1 and CDR2 sequences are SNHLY and FYNNEI. The CDR3 sequence: CASRPSSSYNEQFF. The CDR3 coding sequence is TGTGCCAGCAGGCCTAGTAGCTCCTACAATGAGCAGTTCTTC.

This clone was counted between two and nine times. This chain connects TRBV7-3 to TRBJ2-3, with 7 nucleotides matching TRBD2. V trimming: 4 bases; J trimming: 6 bases; junction bases outside the gene matches: 10. The germline CDR1 and CDR2 sequences are SGHTA and FQGTGA. The CDR3 sequence is 15 residues long. The CDR3 nucleotides are TGTGCCAGCAGCTCCATCGGGACTAAATGGGATACGCAGTATTTT. This gives the protein CASSSIGTKWDTQYF.

This clone was seen more than once but under ten times. The rearrangement joins TRBV6-1 to TRBJ2-7, with 11 bases lining up with TRBD1. Trimming removed 6 bases from V and 6 bases from J; junction bases left unmatched: 7. Germline lookup yields CDR1 MNHNS and CDR2 SASEGT. CDR3 length equals 14 residues. The CDR3 is CASSLDRGRVEQYF. In DNA form, the CDR3 reads TGTGCCAGCAGCCTGGACAGGGGGCGGGTCGAGCAGTACTTC.

The chain carries TRBV2 and TRBJ2-1, with a possible D match to TRBD2 (5 bases). The length of the CDR3 is 16 residues. V lost 2 bases and J 0 bases, leaving 11 bases between the germline ends. The V gene's germline CDR1 is SNHLY and CDR2 FYNNEI. The CDR3 DNA sequence: TGTGCCAGCAGTGAACTCGGGATAAGCTCCTACAATGAGCAGTTCTTC. Encoded protein: CASSELGISSYNEQFF. Looking up the rest from reference TRBV2 and TRBJ2-1 gives the full variable domain: EPEVTQTPSHQVTQMGQEVILRCVPISNHLYFYWYRQILGQKVEFLVSFYNNEISEKSEIFDDQFSVERPDGSNFTLKIRSTKLEDSAMYFCASSELGISSYNEQFFGPGTRLTVL.

This clone was seen at least ten times. The genes are TRBV5-4 and TRBJ2-5, with 7 positions matching TRBD1. The germline CDR1 and CDR2 sequences are SGHNT and YYREEE (reference sequence). The V segment lost 5 bases and the J segment 2 bases; nucleotides outside the gene matches: 6. There are 14 residues in the CDR3. The CDR3 region is CASSHTGQQETQYF. CDR3 sequence (DNA): TGTGCCAGCAGTCATACGGGACAGCAAGAGACCCAGTACTTC. Combining the CDR3 with reference TRBV5-4 and TRBJ2-5 gives the whole variable domain ETGVTQSPTHLIKTRGQQVTLRCSSQSGHNTVSWYQQALGQGPQFIFQYYREEENGRGNFPPRFSGLQFPNYSSELNVNALELDDSALYLCASSHTGQQETQYFGPGTRLLVL.